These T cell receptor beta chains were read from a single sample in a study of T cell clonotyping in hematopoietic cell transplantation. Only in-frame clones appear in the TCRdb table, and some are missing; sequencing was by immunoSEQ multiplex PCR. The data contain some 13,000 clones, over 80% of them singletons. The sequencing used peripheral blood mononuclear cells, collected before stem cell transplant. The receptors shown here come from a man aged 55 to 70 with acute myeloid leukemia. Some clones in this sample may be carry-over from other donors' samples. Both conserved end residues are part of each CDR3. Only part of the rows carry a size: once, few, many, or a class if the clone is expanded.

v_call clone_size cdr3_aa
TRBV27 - CASSGGALTDTQYF
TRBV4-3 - CASSQGSSAGNTIYF
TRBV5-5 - CASSLWDRGGEKLFF
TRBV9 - CASSVASGGSDTQYF
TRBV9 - CASRSGSYNEQFF
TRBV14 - CASSSQPNTEAFF
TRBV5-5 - CASSFEGRSYGYTF
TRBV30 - CAWSPGLYEQYF
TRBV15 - CATSRHDSFKGYTF
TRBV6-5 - CASSYSGQGNQPQHF
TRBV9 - CASSPPKNTGELFF
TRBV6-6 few CASSYRFTFADTQYF
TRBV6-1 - CASSRGGAGQTQYF
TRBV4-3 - CASSQVPENQPQHF
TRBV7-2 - CASLGVSGNTIYF
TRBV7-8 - CASSSSGGSRFGEKLFF
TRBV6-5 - CASSLQSTDTQYF
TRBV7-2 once CASRELGDPIREQYF
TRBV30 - CAWSTQVGGGETQYF
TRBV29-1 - CSVEKTGTGKLFF
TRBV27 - CASSPGTATEAFF
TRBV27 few CASSLGRSGELFF
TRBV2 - CASTKEGQGAETQYF
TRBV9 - CASSISGSRNTGELFF
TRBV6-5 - CASSYLPGQGIGYTF
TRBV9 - CASSADTGDEQYF
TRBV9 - CASSVDASWGNTIYF
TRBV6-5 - CATRRVWNEGEQYF
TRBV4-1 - CASSQDLAGYSSYNEQFF
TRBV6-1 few CASSERSSNQPQHF
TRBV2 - CASSVSGSHTEAFF
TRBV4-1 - CASSQDHRDTVSYGYTF
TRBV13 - CASSLMETSDDNEQFF
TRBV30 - CAWTGGYEQYF
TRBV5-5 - CASSWAPSNTEAFF
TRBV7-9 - CASSPPLAGDYEQYF
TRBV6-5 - CASSLGGLGVYQAFF
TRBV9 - CASSKVSSQSNNSPLHF
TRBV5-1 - CASSLDSSNGEVFF
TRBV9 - CASSLAGGETQYF
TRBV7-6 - CASSLGGGAGDTQYF
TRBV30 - CAWSEAVGSNQPQHF
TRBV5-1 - CASSFGGSGTGELFF
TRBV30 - CAWSGGLGYTF
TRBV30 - CAWKRAGEQFF
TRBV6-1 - CASSEAGGAGYEQYF
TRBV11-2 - CASSLDHGSYEQYF
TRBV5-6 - CASSFYSHYEQYF
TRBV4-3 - CASSREYRGDTEAFF
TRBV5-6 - CASSLVVSAPAYNEQFF
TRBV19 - CASSIGGRWYGYTF
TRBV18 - CASSAPSSGYTF
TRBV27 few CASAPSGGNEQFF